The rows below give T cell receptor beta chains drawn from one sample of a study of cytomegalovirus exposure and HLA in healthy donors. The repertoire was sequenced with immunoSEQ multiplex PCR; TCRdb's copy has only in-frame clones and lacks some. Counted here are 100,000 or so clones, 80% occurring once; the ten biggest clones make up 6.9%. Specimen: PBMCs. Every receptor here comes from a young man in good health and CMV-seropositive. Both conserved end residues are part of each CDR3. Each record gives: D gene, clone size, J gene, V gene, CDR3 DNA, CDR3 protein. The D gene is left open where the match is weak. Only part of the rows carry a size: once, few, many, or a class if the clone is expanded.

d_gene: .
abundance: .
j_gene: TRBJ1-4
v_gene: TRBV25-1
CDR3nt: TGTGCCACCCAATGGAGGTCCGGCGAAAAACTGTTTTTT
CDR3aa: CATQWRSGEKLFF

d_gene: .
abundance: .
j_gene: TRBJ2-7
v_gene: TRBV5-4
CDR3nt: TGTGCCAGCAGCTTGAACGGGGGAGACTACGAGCAGTACTTC
CDR3aa: CASSLNGGDYEQYF

d_gene: TRBD1
abundance: .
j_gene: TRBJ1-2
v_gene: TRBV19
CDR3nt: TGTGCCAGTAGCCTGACCCGCGGGACAGGCAACTATGGCTACACCTTC
CDR3aa: CASSLTRGTGNYGYTF

d_gene: .
abundance: once
j_gene: TRBJ2-1
v_gene: TRBV5-1
CDR3nt: TGCGCCAGCAGCCTGTTGCAGGGATCCAATGAGCAGTTCTTC
CDR3aa: CASSLLQGSNEQFF

d_gene: TRBD2
abundance: .
j_gene: TRBJ2-1
v_gene: TRBV5-4
CDR3nt: TGTGCCAGCAGTTCTGGTCCCGGGACTAGCTTGAATGAGCAGTTCTTC
CDR3aa: CASSSGPGTSLNEQFF

d_gene: .
abundance: .
j_gene: TRBJ2-7
v_gene: TRBV7-9
CDR3nt: TGTGCCAGCAGCCGGGACACAACCTACGAGCAGTACTTC
CDR3aa: CASSRDTTYEQYF

d_gene: .
abundance: .
j_gene: TRBJ2-2
v_gene: TRBV10-3
CDR3nt: TGTGCCATCAGTGGACAGACCAACACCGGGGAGCTGTTTTTT
CDR3aa: CAISGQTNTGELFF

d_gene: TRBD1
abundance: .
j_gene: TRBJ1-4
v_gene: TRBV2
CDR3nt: TGTGCCAGCAGTGGGGACAGGTCGGCAACTAATGAAAAACTGTTTTTT
CDR3aa: CASSGDRSATNEKLFF

d_gene: .
abundance: .
j_gene: TRBJ1-6
v_gene: TRBV27
CDR3nt: TGTGCCAGCAGTTTATCGCAAGGGGGTTCGGGGTCACCCCTCCACTTT
CDR3aa: CASSLSQGGSGSPLHF

d_gene: TRBD2
abundance: few
j_gene: TRBJ2-5
v_gene: TRBV2
CDR3nt: TGTGCCAGCAACCCCGGCGGGAGGGGGACCCAGTACTTC
CDR3aa: CASNPGGRGTQYF

d_gene: .
abundance: .
j_gene: TRBJ1-2
v_gene: TRBV5-1
CDR3nt: TGCGCCAGCAGCAGAGATCAGGACAGCTTCTATGGCTACACCTTC
CDR3aa: CASSRDQDSFYGYTF

d_gene: TRBD1
abundance: few
j_gene: TRBJ2-7
v_gene: TRBV9
CDR3nt: TGTGCCAGCAGCCCACAACAGGGGGATTCCTACGAGCAGTACTTC
CDR3aa: CASSPQQGDSYEQYF

d_gene: TRBD2
abundance: .
j_gene: TRBJ2-3
v_gene: TRBV30
CDR3nt: TGTGCCTGTGCAGCGGGGGAGGAAGCAGATACGCAGTATTTT
CDR3aa: CACAAGEEADTQYF

d_gene: TRBD2
abundance: .
j_gene: TRBJ2-2
v_gene: TRBV4-1
CDR3nt: TGCGCCAGCAGCCTCAGCGCGGGACTAGACGGGGAGCTGTTTTTT
CDR3aa: CASSLSAGLDGELFF

d_gene: TRBD1
abundance: .
j_gene: TRBJ2-1
v_gene: TRBV5-1
CDR3nt: TGCGCCAGCAGCTCCGGACAGGGTCACGTTGAGCAGTTCTTC
CDR3aa: CASSSGQGHVEQFF

d_gene: TRBD1
abundance: .
j_gene: TRBJ2-3
v_gene: TRBV7-3
CDR3nt: TGTGCCAGCAGCTCCCGGACAGGGTGGTCAGATACGCAGTATTTT
CDR3aa: CASSSRTGWSDTQYF

d_gene: .
abundance: .
j_gene: TRBJ1-1
v_gene: TRBV19
CDR3nt: TGTGCCAGTAGTCAATACTCGACAGGCCGGAACACTGAAGCTTTCTTT
CDR3aa: CASSQYSTGRNTEAFF

d_gene: TRBD1
abundance: few
j_gene: TRBJ1-2
v_gene: TRBV7-2
CDR3nt: TGTGCCAGCAGCCGCACCGGGACAGGGGGTGGCTACACCTTC
CDR3aa: CASSRTGTGGGYTF

d_gene: TRBD1
abundance: .
j_gene: TRBJ2-4
v_gene: TRBV5-1
CDR3nt: TGCGCCAGCAGCTTGATGGGACAGGGGTCCAAAAACATTCAGTACTTC
CDR3aa: CASSLMGQGSKNIQYF

d_gene: .
abundance: .
j_gene: TRBJ2-2
v_gene: TRBV6-1
CDR3nt: TGTGCCAGCAGTGAAGGAGGTGTGGAGCTGTTTTTT
CDR3aa: CASSEGGVELFF

d_gene: .
abundance: .
j_gene: TRBJ1-5
v_gene: TRBV4-1
CDR3nt: TGCGCCAGCAGCCAACCTGGACAGTACGGTCAGCCCCAGCATTTT
CDR3aa: CASSQPGQYGQPQHF

d_gene: TRBD2
abundance: .
j_gene: TRBJ2-2
v_gene: TRBV11-2
CDR3nt: TGTGCCAGCGCCTCCGACGCGGGGGGTTCGACCGGGGAGCTGTTTTTT
CDR3aa: CASASDAGGSTGELFF

d_gene: TRBD1
abundance: .
j_gene: TRBJ1-1
v_gene: TRBV19
CDR3nt: TGTGCCAGTAGTTCCCCTCACAGGGGGTTCCCTGAAGCTTTCTTT
CDR3aa: CASSSPHRGFPEAFF

d_gene: .
abundance: .
j_gene: TRBJ1-5
v_gene: TRBV5-6
CDR3nt: TGTGCCAGCAGCTTGGGGTCAGGGCGAAGAGGCAATCAGCCCCAGCATTTT
CDR3aa: CASSLGSGRRGNQPQHF

d_gene: TRBD1
abundance: .
j_gene: TRBJ1-5
v_gene: TRBV2
CDR3nt: TGTGCCAGCAGTGAGACAGGGGCCAATCAGCCCCAGCATTTT
CDR3aa: CASSETGANQPQHF

d_gene: TRBD2
abundance: .
j_gene: TRBJ2-7
v_gene: TRBV9
CDR3nt: TGTGCCAGCAGCCCCTCGGGGGGAGACCCCTACGAGCAGTACTTC
CDR3aa: CASSPSGGDPYEQYF

d_gene: TRBD2
abundance: .
j_gene: TRBJ2-2
v_gene: TRBV6-1
CDR3nt: TGTGCCAGCAGGGGCGGCGGGGGGGCCCCCGGGGAGCTGTTTTTT
CDR3aa: CASRGGGGAPGELFF

d_gene: .
abundance: few
j_gene: TRBJ1-1
v_gene: TRBV6-1
CDR3nt: TGTGCCAGCAGTGAAAAACCTGAGTCCACTGAAGCTTTCTTT
CDR3aa: CASSEKPESTEAFF

d_gene: .
abundance: .
j_gene: TRBJ2-5
v_gene: TRBV9
CDR3nt: TGTGCCAGCAGCGTCGGCGGGGTAAATCAAGAGACCCAGTACTTC
CDR3aa: CASSVGGVNQETQYF

d_gene: .
abundance: .
j_gene: TRBJ1-1
v_gene: TRBV6-5
CDR3nt: TGTGCCAGCAGTTACGGGGGGGACACTGAAGCTTTCTTT
CDR3aa: CASSYGGDTEAFF

d_gene: TRBD2
abundance: .
j_gene: TRBJ2-1
v_gene: TRBV2
CDR3nt: TGTGCCAGCAGTGACCCGAGCGGGGGAGACCCCTGGCAGTTCTTC
CDR3aa: CASSDPSGGDPWQFF

d_gene: .
abundance: .
j_gene: TRBJ1-1
v_gene: TRBV9
CDR3nt: TGTGCCAGCAGCGTTAGGGGGGGGAACACTGAAGCTTTCTTT
CDR3aa: CASSVRGGNTEAFF

d_gene: TRBD2
abundance: once
j_gene: TRBJ2-7
v_gene: TRBV7-2
CDR3nt: TGTGCCAGCTCCGGACTAGCGGGCGACGAGCAGTACTTC
CDR3aa: CASSGLAGDEQYF

d_gene: TRBD1
abundance: .
j_gene: TRBJ1-5
v_gene: TRBV7-9
CDR3nt: TGTGCCAGCAGCTTCTCCGGGACAGGGGGGATTAGCAATCAGCCCCAGCATTTT
CDR3aa: CASSFSGTGGISNQPQHF

d_gene: TRBD2
abundance: .
j_gene: TRBJ2-1
v_gene: TRBV4-1
CDR3nt: TGCGCCAGCAGCCAAGAATTGTTAGCGGGTGCCTACAATGAGCAGTTCTTC
CDR3aa: CASSQELLAGAYNEQFF

d_gene: TRBD1
abundance: few
j_gene: TRBJ1-4
v_gene: TRBV5-8
CDR3nt: TGTGCCAGCAGACGGGGACAGGGTGTTTGGTCAACTAATGAAAAACTGTTTTTT
CDR3aa: CASRRGQGVWSTNEKLFF

d_gene: .
abundance: .
j_gene: TRBJ2-3
v_gene: TRBV5-1
CDR3nt: TGCGCCAGCAGCTTGGGGGCAGGGATCACAGATACGCAGTATTTT
CDR3aa: CASSLGAGITDTQYF

d_gene: .
abundance: .
j_gene: TRBJ2-7
v_gene: TRBV7-9
CDR3nt: TGTGCCAGCAGCCCCCTCGACGAGCAGTACTTC
CDR3aa: CASSPLDEQYF

d_gene: .
abundance: .
j_gene: TRBJ1-6
v_gene: TRBV6-6
CDR3nt: TGTGCCAGCAGTTATCTTTCACCCCTCCACTTT
CDR3aa: CASSYLSPLHF

d_gene: .
abundance: .
j_gene: TRBJ2-5
v_gene: TRBV7-3
CDR3nt: TGTGCCAGCAGCGCAGGGGTTGCAGAGACCCAGTACTTC
CDR3aa: CASSAGVAETQYF

d_gene: TRBD1
abundance: .
j_gene: TRBJ1-2
v_gene: TRBV6-1
CDR3nt: TGTGCCAGCAGTGATAACAGGGGTTCCAACTATGGCTACACCTTC
CDR3aa: CASSDNRGSNYGYTF

d_gene: .
abundance: .
j_gene: TRBJ2-7
v_gene: TRBV4-3
CDR3nt: TGCGCCAGCACCACCGACTACGGGCAGTACTTC
CDR3aa: CASTTDYGQYF

d_gene: TRBD1
abundance: .
j_gene: TRBJ2-5
v_gene: TRBV5-4
CDR3nt: TGTGCCAGCAGCCGGGACAGCCAAGAGACCCAGTACTTC
CDR3aa: CASSRDSQETQYF

d_gene: .
abundance: .
j_gene: TRBJ1-5
v_gene: TRBV6-1
CDR3nt: TGTGCCAGCAGTGCTACAGGGAATCAGCCCCAGCATTTT
CDR3aa: CASSATGNQPQHF

d_gene: .
abundance: few
j_gene: TRBJ2-1
v_gene: TRBV2
CDR3nt: TGTGCCAGCAGTGCAGGGGATGAGCAGTTCTTC
CDR3aa: CASSAGDEQFF

d_gene: TRBD1
abundance: .
j_gene: TRBJ1-5
v_gene: TRBV13
CDR3nt: TGTGCCAGCAGTAGGGGACAGGGGGGGCAGCCCCAGCATTTT
CDR3aa: CASSRGQGGQPQHF

d_gene: .
abundance: .
j_gene: TRBJ1-5
v_gene: TRBV7-9
CDR3nt: TGTGCCAGCAGCTTAGGGGCCACACGGCCCCAGCATTTT
CDR3aa: CASSLGATRPQHF

d_gene: .
abundance: .
j_gene: TRBJ2-7
v_gene: TRBV2
CDR3nt: TGTGCCAGCAGTACTGGGAGGCCAAGCTCCTACGAGCAGTACTTC
CDR3aa: CASSTGRPSSYEQYF

d_gene: TRBD1
abundance: once
j_gene: TRBJ1-2
v_gene: TRBV5-6
CDR3nt: TGTGCCAGCAGCTTCGACCCAGGGGGCACGAACTATGGCTACCCCTTC
CDR3aa: CASSFDPGGTNYGYPF

d_gene: TRBD1
abundance: .
j_gene: TRBJ2-2
v_gene: TRBV9
CDR3nt: TGTGCCAGCAGCGAGGACCGGGACAGGGCCGGGGAGCTGTTTTTT
CDR3aa: CASSEDRDRAGELFF

d_gene: .
abundance: once
j_gene: TRBJ1-2
v_gene: TRBV11-2
CDR3nt: TGTGCCAGCAGCCCGAGGGAGGGATCCGGCTACACCTTC
CDR3aa: CASSPREGSGYTF

d_gene: TRBD1
abundance: .
j_gene: TRBJ2-1
v_gene: TRBV7-2
CDR3nt: TGTGCCAGCAGCTCGGGACAGGGGGCTTTCAATGAGCAGTTCTTC
CDR3aa: CASSSGQGAFNEQFF

d_gene: .
abundance: .
j_gene: TRBJ1-6
v_gene: TRBV6-4
CDR3nt: TGTGCCAGCAGTGTGCAAGGGGTCGATTCACCCCTCCACTTT
CDR3aa: CASSVQGVDSPLHF

d_gene: .
abundance: once
j_gene: TRBJ1-5
v_gene: TRBV5-6
CDR3nt: TGTGCCAGCAGCTCCAGGGGTTTGGTAAATCAGCCCCAGCATTTT
CDR3aa: CASSSRGLVNQPQHF

d_gene: TRBD1
abundance: .
j_gene: TRBJ2-1
v_gene: TRBV6-1
CDR3nt: TGTGCCAGCAGTGGCCGGGACAGGGTGTACAATGAGCAGTTCTTC
CDR3aa: CASSGRDRVYNEQFF

d_gene: .
abundance: .
j_gene: TRBJ1-5
v_gene: TRBV6-6
CDR3nt: TGTGCCAGCAGTTACTCGAACAGGGCCGGCAATCAGCCCCAGCATTTT
CDR3aa: CASSYSNRAGNQPQHF

d_gene: .
abundance: once
j_gene: TRBJ2-1
v_gene: TRBV29-1
CDR3nt: TGCAGCGTTGAATGGGGGCGCGAGCGGACCCCCGGGGAGCAGTTCTTC
CDR3aa: CSVEWGRERTPGEQFF

d_gene: TRBD1
abundance: .
j_gene: TRBJ1-5
v_gene: TRBV18
CDR3nt: TGTGCCAGCTCACCAACGACAGGGGCTAGCAATCAGCCCCAGCATTTT
CDR3aa: CASSPTTGASNQPQHF

d_gene: .
abundance: .
j_gene: TRBJ2-2
v_gene: TRBV7-6
CDR3nt: TGTGCCAGCCTAGGCACCGGGGAGCTGTTTTTT
CDR3aa: CASLGTGELFF

d_gene: TRBD1
abundance: .
j_gene: TRBJ1-3
v_gene: TRBV4-1
CDR3nt: TGCGCCAGCAGCCAAGAGACAGGGTCTGGAAACACCATATATTTT
CDR3aa: CASSQETGSGNTIYF